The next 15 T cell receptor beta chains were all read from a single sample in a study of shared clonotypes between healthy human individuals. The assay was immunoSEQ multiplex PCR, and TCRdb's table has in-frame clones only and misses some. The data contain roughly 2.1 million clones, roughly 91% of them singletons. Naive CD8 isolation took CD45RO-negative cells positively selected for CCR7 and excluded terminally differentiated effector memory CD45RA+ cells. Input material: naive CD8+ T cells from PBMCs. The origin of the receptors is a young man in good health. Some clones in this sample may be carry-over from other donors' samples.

The CDR3, as DNA: TGTGCCAGCAGCTCGTGGGACGGTTCCTACGAGCAGTACTTC. Protein: CASSSWDGSYEQYF. The chain combines TRBV4-2 with TRBJ2-7; D possibly uses TRBD1 or TRBD2 (5 bases each). Trimming removed 5 bases from V and 1 base from J, with 12 bases in between. The CDR3 runs to 14 residues. Germline loops: CDR1 LGHNA, CDR2 YNFKEQ.

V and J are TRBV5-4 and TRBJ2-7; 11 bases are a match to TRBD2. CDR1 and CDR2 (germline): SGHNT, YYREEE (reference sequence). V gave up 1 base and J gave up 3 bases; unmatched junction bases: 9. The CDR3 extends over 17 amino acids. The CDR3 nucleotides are TGTGCCAGCAGCTTGTTAGCGGGAGGGCCGCAGGGCTACGAGCAGTACTTC. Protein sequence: CASSLLAGGPQGYEQYF.

The CDR3 DNA reads as TGTGCCGGTAAAGCGGGAGGGCCGGAAAATGAGCAGTTCTTC. Protein product: CAGKAGGPENEQFF. The chain recombines TRBV7-9 with TRBJ2-1, with 10 bases fitting TRBD2. With V trimmed by 11 bases and J by 7 bases, 11 bases remained unmatched. This CDR3 comprises 14 residues. The V gene's germline CDR1 is SEHNR and CDR2 FQNEAQ (reference sequence).

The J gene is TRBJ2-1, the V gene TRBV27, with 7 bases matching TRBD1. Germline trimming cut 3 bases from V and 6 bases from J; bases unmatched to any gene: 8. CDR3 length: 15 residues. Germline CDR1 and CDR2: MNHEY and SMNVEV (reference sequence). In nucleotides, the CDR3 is TGTGCCAGCAGTTTGGAGACAGGGTGGGGCAATGAGCAGTTCTTC. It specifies CASSLETGWGNEQFF.

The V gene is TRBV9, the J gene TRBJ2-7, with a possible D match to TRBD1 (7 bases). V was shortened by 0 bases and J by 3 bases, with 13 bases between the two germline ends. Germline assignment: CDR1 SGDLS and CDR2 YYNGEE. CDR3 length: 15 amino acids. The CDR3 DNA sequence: TGTGCCAGCAGCGTAGCTGGAGGGGGCGGCTACGAGCAGTACTTC. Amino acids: CASSVAGGGGYEQYF.

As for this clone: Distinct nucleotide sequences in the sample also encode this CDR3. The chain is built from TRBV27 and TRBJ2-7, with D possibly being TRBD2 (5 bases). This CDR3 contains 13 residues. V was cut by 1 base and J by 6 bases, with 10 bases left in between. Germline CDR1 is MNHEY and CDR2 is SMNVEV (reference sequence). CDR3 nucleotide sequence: TGTGCCAGCAGTTTATTTCTGGGGAGCGAGCAGTACTTC. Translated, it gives CASSLFLGSEQYF.

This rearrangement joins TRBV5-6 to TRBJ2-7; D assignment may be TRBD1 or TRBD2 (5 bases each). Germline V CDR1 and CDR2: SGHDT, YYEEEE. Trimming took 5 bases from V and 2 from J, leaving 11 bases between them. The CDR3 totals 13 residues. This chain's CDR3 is CASSQGSAYEQYF. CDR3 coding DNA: TGTGCCAGCAGTCAGGGTAGCGCCTACGAGCAGTACTTC.

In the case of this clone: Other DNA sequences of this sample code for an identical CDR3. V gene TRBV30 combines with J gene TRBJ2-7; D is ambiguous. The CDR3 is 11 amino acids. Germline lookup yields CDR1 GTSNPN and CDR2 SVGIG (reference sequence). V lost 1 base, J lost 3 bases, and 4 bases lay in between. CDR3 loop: CAWSALYEQYF. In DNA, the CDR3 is TGTGCCTGGAGTGCCCTCTACGAGCAGTACTTC.

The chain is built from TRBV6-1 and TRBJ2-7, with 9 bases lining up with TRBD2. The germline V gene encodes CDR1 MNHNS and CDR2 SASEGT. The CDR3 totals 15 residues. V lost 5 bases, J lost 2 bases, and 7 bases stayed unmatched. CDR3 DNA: TGTGCCAGCAGTCAGGGACTAGCAGTCCCCTACGAGCAGTACTTC. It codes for CASSQGLAVPYEQYF.

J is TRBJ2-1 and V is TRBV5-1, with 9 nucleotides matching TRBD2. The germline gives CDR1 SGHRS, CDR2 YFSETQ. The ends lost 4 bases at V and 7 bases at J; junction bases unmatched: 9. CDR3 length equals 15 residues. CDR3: CASSQGLAGFNEQFF. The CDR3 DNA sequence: TGCGCCAGCAGCCAAGGTCTAGCGGGGTTTAATGAGCAGTTCTTC.

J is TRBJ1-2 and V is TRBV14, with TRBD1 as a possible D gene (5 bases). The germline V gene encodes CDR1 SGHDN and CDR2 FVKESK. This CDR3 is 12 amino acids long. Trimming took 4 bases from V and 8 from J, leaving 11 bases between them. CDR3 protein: CASSRRGSGYTF. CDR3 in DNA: TGTGCCAGCAGCCGGAGGGGATCGGGCTACACCTTC.

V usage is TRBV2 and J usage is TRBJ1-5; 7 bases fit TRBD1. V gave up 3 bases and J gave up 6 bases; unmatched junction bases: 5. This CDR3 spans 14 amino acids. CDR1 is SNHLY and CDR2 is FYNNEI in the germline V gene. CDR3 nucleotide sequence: TGTGCCAGCAGTGACCCCAGGGGGGTTCAGCCCCAGCATTTT. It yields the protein CASSDPRGVQPQHF.

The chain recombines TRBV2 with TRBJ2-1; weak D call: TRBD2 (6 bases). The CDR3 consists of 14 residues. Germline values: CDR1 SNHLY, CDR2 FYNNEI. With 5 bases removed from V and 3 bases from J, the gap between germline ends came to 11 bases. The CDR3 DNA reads TGTGCCAGCAGTCCGGGAGCCTTCTACAATGAGCAGTTCTTC. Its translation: CASSPGAFYNEQFF.

CDR3 sequence: CAISVGTEQYF. The CDR3 coding sequence is TGTGCCATCAGTGTCGGGACCGAGCAGTACTTC. V is TRBV10-3 and J is TRBJ2-7; TRBD1 or TRBD2 may be the D gene (5 bases each). The length of the CDR3 is 11 residues. Trimming cost V 4 bases and J 6 bases, with 7 bases left between them. Germline CDR1 is ENHRY and CDR2 is SYGVKD.

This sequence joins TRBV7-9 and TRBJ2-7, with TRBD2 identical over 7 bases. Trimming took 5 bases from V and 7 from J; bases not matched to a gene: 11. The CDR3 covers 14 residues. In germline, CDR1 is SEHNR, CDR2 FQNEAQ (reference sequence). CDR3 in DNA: TGTGCCAGCAGCCATCGGGACTATTGGCGAGAGCAGTACTTC. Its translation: CASSHRDYWREQYF.